A single sample gave rise to the 4 T cell receptor beta chains below, sequenced in a study of blood T cell repertoires in COVID-19. Only in-frame clones appear in the TCRdb table, and some are missing; sequencing was by immunoSEQ multiplex PCR. The data show about 140,000 clones, 84% seen once. Sample: PBMCs or T cells enriched from blood (not recorded which). These receptors originate from a middle-aged man with acute COVID-19.

This clone has only one observation. This CDR3 reads CASSLQDRGYTF. Written as DNA, the CDR3 is TGTGCCAGCAGCTTACAGGATCGAGGCTACACCTTC. The chain employs TRBV13 and TRBJ1-2, with D hard to call. The V and J ends lost 2 bases and 8 bases respectively, with 9 bases between them. The germline V gene has CDR1 PRHDT and CDR2 FYEKMQ (reference sequence). This CDR3 has 12 amino acids. Full variable domain (rest looked up from reference TRBV13 and TRBJ1-2): AAGVIQSPRHLIKEKRETATLKCYPIPRHDTVYWYQQGPGQDPQFLISFYEKMQSDKGSIPDRFSAQQFSDYHSELNMSSLELGDSALYFCASSLQDRGYTFGSGTRLTVV.

The chain has TRBV27 and TRBJ1-5; 7 bases align to TRBD1. Per the germline V gene, CDR1 is MNHEY and CDR2 is SMNVEV (reference sequence). The CDR3 contains 15 residues. Trimming at V came to 5 bases and at J to 6 bases, leaving 10 bases not matched to a gene. The CDR3, as DNA: TGTGCCAGCAGTGGAACAGGGGAAGCGCCTCAGCCCCAGCATTTT. Protein sequence: CASSGTGEAPQPQHF.

The genes are TRBV7-2 and TRBJ1-2; possible D gene TRBD1, 6 bases. The CDR3 has 14 residues. The ends were cut back, 6 bases at V and 10 bases at J, with 21 bases in the middle. Germline assignment: CDR1 SGHTA and CDR2 FQGNSA. The CDR3 spells CASSINGGRRDYTF. CDR3 sequence (DNA): TGTGCCAGCAGTATCAACGGGGGGCGACGGGACTACACCTTC.

This chain connects TRBV27 to TRBJ2-4; TRBD2 matches at 12 bases. The CDR3 covers 14 residues. CDR1 is MNHEY, CDR2 SMNVEV, per germline (reference sequence). V shed 6 bases and J 6 bases; nucleotides not matched to a gene: 3. The CDR3 region has the DNA TGTGCCAGCAGCACGACTAGCGGGAGAAACATTCAGTACTTC. Translation gives CASSTTSGRNIQYF.